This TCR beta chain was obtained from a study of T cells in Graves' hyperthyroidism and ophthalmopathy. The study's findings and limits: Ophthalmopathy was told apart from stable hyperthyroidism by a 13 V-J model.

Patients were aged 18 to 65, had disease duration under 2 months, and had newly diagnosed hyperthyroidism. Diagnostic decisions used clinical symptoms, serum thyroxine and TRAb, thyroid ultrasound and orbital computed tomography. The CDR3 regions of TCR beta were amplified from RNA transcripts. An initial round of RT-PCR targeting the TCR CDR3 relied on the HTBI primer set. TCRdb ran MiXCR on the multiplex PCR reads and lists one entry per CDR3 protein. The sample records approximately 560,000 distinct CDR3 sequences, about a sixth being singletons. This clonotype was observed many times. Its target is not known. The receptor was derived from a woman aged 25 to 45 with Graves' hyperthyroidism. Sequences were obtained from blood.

CDR3 DNA: TGTGCCAGCAGCCAGGCTACAGGGGGCAACCAAGAGACCCAGTACTTC. Protein sequence: CASSQATGGNQETQYF. The chain employs TRBV3-1 and TRBJ2-5; 9 bases agree with TRBD1. The V gene's germline CDR1 is LGHDT and CDR2 YNNKEL (reference sequence). The CDR3 runs to 16 residues. The ends lost 3 bases at V and 0 bases at J; junction bases unmatched: 5.